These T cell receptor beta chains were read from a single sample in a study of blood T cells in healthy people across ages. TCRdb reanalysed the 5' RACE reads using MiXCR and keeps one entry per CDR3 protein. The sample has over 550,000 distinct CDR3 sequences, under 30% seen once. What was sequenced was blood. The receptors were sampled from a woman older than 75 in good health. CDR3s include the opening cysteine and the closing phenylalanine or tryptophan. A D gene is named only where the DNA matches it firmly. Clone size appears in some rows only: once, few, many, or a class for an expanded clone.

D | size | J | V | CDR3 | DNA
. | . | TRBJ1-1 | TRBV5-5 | CASSLDCGNTEAFF | TGTGCCAGCAGCTTGGATTGCGGGAACACTGAAGCTTTCTTT
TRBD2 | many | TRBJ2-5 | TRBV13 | CASSSPLAGAETQYF | TGTGCCAGCAGCTCTCCACTAGCGGGGGCGGAGACCCAGTACTTC
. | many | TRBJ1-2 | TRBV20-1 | CSARYDGSNYGYTF | TGCAGTGCTAGATACGACGGCTCTAACTATGGCTACACCTTC
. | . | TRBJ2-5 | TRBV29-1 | CSVWSVQGKTQYF | TGCAGCGTATGGTCTGTCCAGGGCAAGACCCAGTACTTC
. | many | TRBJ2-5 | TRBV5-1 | CASSSIGRQETQYF | TGCGCCAGCAGCTCGATCGGACGGCAAGAGACCCAGTACTTC
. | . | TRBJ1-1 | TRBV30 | CAWSVWDPSKGTEAFF | TGTGCCTGGAGTGTATGGGATCCCTCGAAGGGCACTGAAGCTTTCTTT
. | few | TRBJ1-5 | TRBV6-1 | CASSENFRQPQHF | TGTGCCAGCAGTGAGAACTTCAGGCAGCCCCAGCATTTT
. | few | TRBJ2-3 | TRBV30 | CAWSSGASGNTDTQYF | TGTGCCTGGAGTTCGGGGGCTAGCGGTAACACAGATACGCAGTATTTT
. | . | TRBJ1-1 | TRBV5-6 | CAGQPAGLDTEAFF | TGTGCCGGCCAGCCCGCGGGGTTGGACACTGAAGCTTTCTTT
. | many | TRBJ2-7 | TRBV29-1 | CSVDWGSEQYF | TGCAGCGTTGACTGGGGTTCAGAGCAGTACTTC
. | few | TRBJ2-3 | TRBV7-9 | CASSPPGPGTDTQYF | TGTGCCAGCAGCCCCCCCGGGCCAGGCACAGATACGCAGTATTTT
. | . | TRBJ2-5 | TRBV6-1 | CASATLMGSQYF | TGTGCCAGCGCTACACTCATGGGGTCCCAGTACTTC
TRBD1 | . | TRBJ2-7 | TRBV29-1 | CSVEDWGQGVSEQYF | TGCAGCGTTGAAGATTGGGGACAGGGCGTTAGCGAGCAGTACTTC
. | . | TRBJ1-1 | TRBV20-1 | CSALGRANTEAFF | TGCAGTGCTTTGGGACGGGCGAACACTGAAGCTTTCTTT
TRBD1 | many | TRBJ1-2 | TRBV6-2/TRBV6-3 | CASSYLPGQGKSYGYTF | TGTGCCAGCAGTTACCTTCCGGGACAGGGAAAATCGTATGGCTACACCTTC
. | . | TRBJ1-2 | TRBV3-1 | CASSQGATYYGYTF | TGTGCCAGCAGCCAAGGGGCGACCTACTATGGCTACACCTTC
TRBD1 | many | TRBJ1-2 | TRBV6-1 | CASSRDRARHTF | TGTGCCAGCAGCCGGGACAGGGCTCGGCACACCTTC
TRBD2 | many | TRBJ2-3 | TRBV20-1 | CSASPPGLAGDTQYF | TGCAGTGCTAGCCCCCCGGGACTAGCAGGTGATACGCAGTATTTT
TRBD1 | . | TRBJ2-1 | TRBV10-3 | CAIRPQGESRGEQFF | TGTGCCATCAGGCCACAGGGGGAAAGTCGTGGTGAGCAGTTCTTC
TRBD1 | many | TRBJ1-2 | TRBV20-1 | CSAPRDRGRYGYTF | TGCAGTGCGCCTCGGGACAGGGGACGCTATGGCTACACCTTC
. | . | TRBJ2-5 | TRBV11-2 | CASSLRGPFGETQYF | TGTGCCAGCAGCCTTCGGGGGCCGTTCGGGGAGACCCAGTACTTC
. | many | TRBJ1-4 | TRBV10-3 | CAISAGTNEKLFF | TGTGCCATCAGCGCAGGGACTAATGAAAAACTGTTTTTT
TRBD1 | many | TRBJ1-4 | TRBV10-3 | CAISQGTGGEKLFF | TGTGCCATCAGTCAAGGGACAGGAGGAGAAAAACTGTTTTTT
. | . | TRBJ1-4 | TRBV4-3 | CASSQEIGAHEKLFF | TGCGCCAGCAGCCAAGAGATAGGGGCCCATGAAAAACTGTTTTTT
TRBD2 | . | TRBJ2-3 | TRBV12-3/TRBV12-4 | CASSLAGGSTGTQYF | TGTGCCAGCAGTTTAGCGGGGGGGAGCACAGGTACGCAGTATTTT
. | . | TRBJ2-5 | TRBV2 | CACLGVHGTQYF | TGTGCCTGCTTAGGGGTTCATGGGACCCAGTACTTC
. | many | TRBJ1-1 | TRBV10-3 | CAISSSGNTEAFF | TGTGCCATCAGTAGTAGCGGGAACACTGAAGCTTTCTTT
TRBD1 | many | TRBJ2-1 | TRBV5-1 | CASSQTGQGYNEQFF | TGCGCCAGCAGCCAGACGGGACAGGGATACAATGAGCAGTTCTTC
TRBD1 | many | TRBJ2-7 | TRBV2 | CASNEQQGVYEQYF | TGTGCCAGCAATGAACAGCAGGGGGTCTACGAGCAGTACTTC